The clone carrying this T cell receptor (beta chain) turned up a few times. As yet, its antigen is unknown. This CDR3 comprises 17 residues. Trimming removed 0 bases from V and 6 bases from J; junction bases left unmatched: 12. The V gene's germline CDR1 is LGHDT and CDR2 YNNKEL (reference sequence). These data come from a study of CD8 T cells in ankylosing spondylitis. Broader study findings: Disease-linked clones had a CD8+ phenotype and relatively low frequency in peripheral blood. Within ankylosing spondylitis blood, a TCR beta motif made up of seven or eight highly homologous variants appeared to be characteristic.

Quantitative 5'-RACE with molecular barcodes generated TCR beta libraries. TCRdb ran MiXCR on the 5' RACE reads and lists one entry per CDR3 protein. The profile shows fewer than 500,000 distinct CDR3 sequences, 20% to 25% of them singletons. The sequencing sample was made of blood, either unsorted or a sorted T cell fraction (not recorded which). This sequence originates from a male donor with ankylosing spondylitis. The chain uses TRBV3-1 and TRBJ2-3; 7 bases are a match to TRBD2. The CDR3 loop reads CASSQDGVGSGGDTQYF. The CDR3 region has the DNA TGTGCCAGCAGCCAAGACGGCGTGGGATCCGGGGGGGATACGCAGTATTTT.